This TCR beta chain was observed in a study of graft-versus-host responses after intestinal transplantation. Across the whole study: Transplantation in recipients was multivisceral, liver-intestinal, or isolated intestinal.

The table came from immunoSEQ multiplex PCR; TCRdb's copy has only in-frame clones and leaves some out. The sample yields about 86,000 clones, 90% to 95% seen once. Trimming took off 1 base at V and 7 bases at J, with 17 bases between the two ends. This CDR3 has 17 residues. Germline lookup yields CDR1 MDHEN and CDR2 SYDVKM. Study-level findings and limits: An association linked early post-transplant HvG declines with peak circulating GvH clone levels.

Concerning this clone: As yet, its antigen is unknown.

The receptor was derived from a human donor who received an intestinal transplant. The genes are TRBV28 and TRBJ1-6, with D unresolved. The sample was unstimulated CD8+ T cells sorted from spleen or lymph node cells, taken before intestinal transplant. CDR3: CASSLFVGHRTNSPLHF. The CDR3 nucleotides are TGTGCCAGCAGTTTATTCGTTGGGCACAGAACGAATTCACCCCTCCACTTT.